The 10 T cell receptor beta chains below all came from one sample that was sequenced in a study of metastatic and nonmetastatic thyroid tumors. No treatment had been given to any patient before thyroid surgery. MiXCR reprocessed the PCR reads for TCRdb. Among around 37,000 clones, around 21% were seen once, and the ten largest hold 15%. The sequenced material came from blood. The receptors were sampled from a female donor with papillary thyroid cancer or a benign thyroid nodule (not recorded which). Some clones in this sample may be carry-over from other donors' samples.

This clone appeared many times. This chain connects TRBV20-1 to TRBJ2-1; 7 nucleotides agree with TRBD1. Looked up from germline, CDR1 is DFQATT and CDR2 is SNEGSKA (reference sequence). The V segment lost 5 bases and the J segment 8 bases; nucleotides outside the gene matches: 9. The CDR3 consists of 13 residues. CDR3 loop: CSADRVPYDEQFF. In nucleotides, the CDR3 is TGCAGTGCTGACAGGGTCCCGTACGATGAGCAGTTCTTC.

This clone turned up a few times. This could be a read error, since a much larger clone is one nucleotide away. This sequence joins TRBV7-9 and TRBJ2-2, with TRBD1 as a possible D gene (5 bases). The CDR3 contains 14 residues. Trimming cost V 1 base and J 6 bases, with 9 bases left between them. The germline CDR1 and CDR2 sequences are SEHNR and FQNEAQ (reference sequence). The CDR3 spells CASSLVAGSGELFF. For the CDR3, the DNA is TGTGCCAGCAGCTTAGTAGCAGGGTCCGGGGAGCTGTTTTTT.

By share, this clone counts as medium-sized. The genes are TRBV6-2 or TRBV6-3 and TRBJ2-7; 7 bases are shared with TRBD2. CDR1 MNHEY and CDR2 SVGEGT come from the germline V gene. The CDR3 sequence is 16 residues long. V trimming: 7 bases; J trimming: 4 bases; junction bases outside the gene matches: 16. CDR3 protein: CASKSRAGEGAYEQYF. CDR3 nucleotide sequence: TGTGCCAGCAAGTCCCGGGCGGGGGAAGGGGCTTACGAGCAGTACTTC.

This clone was seen ten or more times. The J gene is TRBJ1-4, the V gene TRBV20-1; D not certain. Germline V lookup: CDR1 DFQATT, CDR2 SNEGSKA (reference sequence). The germline V and J ends were trimmed by 0 bases and 14 bases, with 19 bases remaining between them. The CDR3 spans 14 residues. The CDR3 DNA sequence: TGCAGTGCTAGAGATTTGAGGGCAGCACCGGGGCTGTTTTTT. Translation gives CSARDLRAAPGLFF.

This clone was seen only a few times. V gene TRBV5-1 combines with J gene TRBJ2-7; unclear D gene. Germline CDR1 reads SGHRS; CDR2 reads YFSETQ. CDR3 length: 12 amino acids. V was pared by 5 bases and J by 7 bases, with 13 bases between. The CDR3 region has the DNA TGCGCCAGCAGTACCCAATACGATGAGCAGTACTTC. As protein: CASSTQYDEQYF.

This clone was recorded a few times. One junction end disagrees with the germline gene, perhaps due to a read error. The chain is built from TRBV2 and TRBJ1-1, with TRBD1 as a possible D gene (5 bases). Germline values: CDR1 SNHLY, CDR2 FYNNEI. There are 12 residues in the CDR3. CDR3 protein: CASHGAWTEAFF. For the CDR3, the DNA is TGTGCCAGTCATGGGGCATGGACTGAAGCCTTCTTT.

This clone is judged medium-sized. V usage is TRBV28 and J usage is TRBJ2-7; 7 nucleotides agree with TRBD2. The CDR3 runs to 14 residues. Trimming cost V 6 bases and J 2 bases; bases outside gene matches: 7. The germline V gene has CDR1 MDHEN and CDR2 SYDVKM. CDR3 DNA: TGTGCCAGCAGCGGGCGGGAGTCACCCTACGAGCAGTACTTC. This translates into CASSGRESPYEQYF.

This clone was detected ten times or more. The chain recombines TRBV4-1 with TRBJ1-1; no firm D call. The CDR3 runs 14 residues. The ends were cut back, 1 base at V and 5 bases at J, with 11 bases in the middle. CDR1 is MGHRA, CDR2 YSYEKL, per germline. CDR3 bases: TGCGCCAGCAGCCAAGGGAGTCTCGCGACTGAAGCTTTCTTT. As protein: CASSQGSLATEAFF.

The table lists this clone with many counts. The genes are TRBV5-4 and TRBJ1-1; D might be TRBD1 (6 bases). Germline V lookup: CDR1 SGHNT, CDR2 YYREEE (reference sequence). V lost 0 bases, J lost 1 base, and 10 bases lay in between. The CDR3 contains 15 residues. The CDR3 coding sequence is TGTGCCAGCAGCTTGGGGGGGCAGGGGAACACTGAAGCTTTCTTT. It is translated as CASSLGGQGNTEAFF.

This clone was counted ten times or more. The chain carries TRBV20-1 and TRBJ2-7; 10 bases agree with TRBD2. The germline gives CDR1 DFQATT, CDR2 SNEGSKA (reference sequence). The CDR3 contains 16 residues. Trimming cost V 0 bases and J 6 bases; bases outside gene matches: 11. CDR3 DNA sequence: TGCAGTGCTAGAGAATGCCCTACTAGCGGGGCTGTCGAGCAGTACTTC. Translating gives CSARECPTSGAVEQYF.